This T cell receptor beta chain was obtained from a study of cytomegalovirus exposure and HLA in healthy donors. The study, taken as a whole, reports: Available immune exposure information covered CMV serostatus only.

Points on this clone: Its matching antigen is unknown.

This CDR3 is 16 amino acids long. CDR1 and CDR2 from the germline V gene are SGHAT and FQNNGV. The V and J ends lost 0 bases and 4 bases respectively, with 12 bases between them. The PCR had 60 Vbeta and 13 Jbeta primers. The data were produced by immunoSEQ multiplex PCR, yet TCRdb's version contains in-frame clones alone and is incomplete. In the table there are around 100,000 clones, less than 80% of which are singletons. This chain uses TRBV11-2 with TRBJ2-2, with D possibly TRBD2 on 6 matching bases. The TCR sequence derives from a woman aged 25 to 39 in good health and CMV-seronegative. The sequencing input was PBMCs. This CDR3 is CASSLDPRGRTGELFF. As DNA, the CDR3 is TGTGCCAGCAGCTTAGATCCGCGGGGTCGCACCGGGGAGCTGTTTTTT.